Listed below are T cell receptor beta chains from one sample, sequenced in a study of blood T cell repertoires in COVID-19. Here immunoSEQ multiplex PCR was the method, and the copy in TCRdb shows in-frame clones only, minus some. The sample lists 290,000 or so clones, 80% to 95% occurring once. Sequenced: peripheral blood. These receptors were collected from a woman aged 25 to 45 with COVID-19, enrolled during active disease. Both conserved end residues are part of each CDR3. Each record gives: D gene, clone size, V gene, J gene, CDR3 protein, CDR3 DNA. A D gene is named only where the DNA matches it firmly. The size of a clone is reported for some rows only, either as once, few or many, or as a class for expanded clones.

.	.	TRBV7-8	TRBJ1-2	CASSSSTSSASNYGYTF	TGTGCCAGCAGCTCCTCGACCTCTTCCGCTAGTAACTATGGCTACACCTTC
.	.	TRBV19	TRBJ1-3	CASSIQYSGNTIYF	TGTGCCAGTAGTATTCAGTACTCTGGAAACACCATATATTTT
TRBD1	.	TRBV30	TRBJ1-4	CAWSKDRGITNEKLFF	TGTGCCTGGAGTAAAGACAGGGGGATCACTAATGAAAAACTGTTTTTT
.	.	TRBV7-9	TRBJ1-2	CASSPKDSFYGYTF	TGTGCCAGCAGCCCAAAGGACAGTTTCTATGGCTACACCTTC
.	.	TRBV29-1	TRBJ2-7	CSVEDGLSYEQYF	TGCAGCGTTGAAGACGGTCTGTCCTACGAGCAGTACTTC
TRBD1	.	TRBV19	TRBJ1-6	CATSPRQGDNSPLHF	TGTGCCACTAGCCCACGACAGGGTGATAATTCACCCCTCCACTTT
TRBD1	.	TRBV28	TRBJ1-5	CASIQDRGPQPQHF	TGTGCCAGCATCCAAGACAGGGGGCCTCAGCCCCAGCATTTT
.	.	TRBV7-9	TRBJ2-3	CASSLVGSTDTQYF	TGTGCCAGCAGCTTAGTCGGGAGCACAGATACGCAGTATTTT
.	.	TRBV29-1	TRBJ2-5	CSVGGTPRWETQYF	TGCAGCGTGGGCGGGACACCGAGGTGGGAGACCCAGTACTTC
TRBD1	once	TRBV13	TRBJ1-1	CASSFRTGMNTEAFF	TGTGCCAGCAGCTTCCGGACAGGGATGAACACTGAAGCTTTCTTT
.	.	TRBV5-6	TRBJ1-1	CASSDTGTNTEAFF	TGTGCCAGCAGCGATACCGGGACTAACACTGAAGCTTTCTTT
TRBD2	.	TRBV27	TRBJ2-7	CASSFSASGSYEQYF	TGTGCCAGCAGTTTTAGCGCTAGCGGGAGCTACGAGCAGTACTTC
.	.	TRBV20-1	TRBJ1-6	CSASKGDFGSPLHF	TGCAGTGCTAGTAAGGGGGATTTTGGTTCACCCCTCCACTTT
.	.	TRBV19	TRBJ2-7	CASSIEGAGGTRYEQYF	TGTGCCAGTAGTATAGAAGGGGCCGGAGGGACCCGGTACGAGCAGTACTTC
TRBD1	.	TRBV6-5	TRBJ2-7	CASRAYRGEQYF	TGTGCCAGCAGAGCCTACAGGGGCGAGCAGTACTTC
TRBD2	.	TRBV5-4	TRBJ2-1	CASSLAFGSGRLLNEQFF	TGTGCCAGCAGCTTGGCGTTTGGTAGCGGGAGGTTGTTGAATGAGCAGTTCTTC
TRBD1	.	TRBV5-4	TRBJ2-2	CASSAGQGGTGELFF	TGTGCCAGCAGCGCCGGACAGGGTGGCACCGGGGAGCTGTTTTTT
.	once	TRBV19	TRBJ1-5	CASSNLRQGSNQPQHF	TGTGCCAGTAGTAATCTACGCCAGGGTAGCAATCAGCCCCAGCATTTT
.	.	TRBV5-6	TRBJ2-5	CASSPPGLPPETQYF	TGTGCCAGCAGCCCCCCGGGACTGCCTCCAGAGACCCAGTACTTC
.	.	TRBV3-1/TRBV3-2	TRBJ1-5	CASSPLAGSNQPQHF	TGTGCCAGCAGCCCACTCGCGGGGAGCAATCAGCCCCAGCATTTT
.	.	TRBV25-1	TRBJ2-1	CASSGTRDSPRYNEQFF	TGTGCCAGCAGTGGCACCCGGGACTCACCTCGATACAATGAGCAGTTCTTC
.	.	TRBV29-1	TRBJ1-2	CSVSGGNYGYTF	TGCAGCGTTTCGGGGGGAAACTATGGCTACACCTTC
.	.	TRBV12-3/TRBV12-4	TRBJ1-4	CASSSSQEKLFF	TGTGCCAGCAGTTCGTCGCAGGAAAAACTGTTTTTT
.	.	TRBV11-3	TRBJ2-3	CASSLGSTGFPDTQYF	TGTGCCAGCAGCTTAGGAAGTACAGGGTTTCCAGATACGCAGTATTTT
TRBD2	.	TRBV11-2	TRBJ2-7	CASSHRLAGGSSYEQYF	TGTGCCAGCAGTCATCGGCTAGCCGGGGGGAGCTCCTACGAGCAGTACTTC
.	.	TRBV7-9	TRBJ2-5	CASSVKETQYF	TGTGCCAGCAGCGTCAAAGAGACCCAGTACTTC
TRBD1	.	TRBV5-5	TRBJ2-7	CASGLQDRGSYEQYF	TGTGCCAGCGGCTTACAGGACAGGGGATCCTACGAGCAGTACTTC
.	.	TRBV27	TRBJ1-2	CASSPRTDTNYGYTF	TGTGCCAGCAGTCCCCGGACAGATACTAACTATGGCTACACCTTC
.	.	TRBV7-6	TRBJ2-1	CASSFNRVSLIGQFF	TGTGCCAGCAGCTTTAATCGAGTTAGCTTAATCGGGCAGTTCTTC
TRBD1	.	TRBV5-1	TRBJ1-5	CASSPGQGISNQPQHF	TGCGCCAGCAGCCCCGGACAGGGCATTAGCAATCAGCCCCAGCATTTT
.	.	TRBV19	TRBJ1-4	CASSIRGISEKLFF	TGTGCCAGTAGTATCCGGGGGATTAGTGAAAAACTGTTTTTT
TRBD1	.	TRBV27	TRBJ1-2	CASSWNRDRGFYGYTF	TGTGCCAGCAGTTGGAACCGGGACAGGGGATTCTATGGCTACACCTTC
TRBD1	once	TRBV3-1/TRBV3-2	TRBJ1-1	CASSDRQGRTEAFF	TGTGCCAGCAGCGACAGACAGGGGCGCACTGAAGCTTTCTTT
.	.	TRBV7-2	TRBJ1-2	CASSLVRVSNYGYTF	TGTGCCAGCAGCTTAGTCCGGGTTTCTAACTATGGCTACACCTTC
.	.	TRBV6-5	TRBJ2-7	CASSRTGTLYEQYF	TGTGCCAGCAGTCGGACCGGGACACTTTACGAGCAGTACTTC
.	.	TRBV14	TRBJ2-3	CASSRRTVSTDTQYF	TGTGCCAGCAGCCGTCGGACAGTTAGCACAGATACGCAGTATTTT
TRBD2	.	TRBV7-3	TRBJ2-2	CASSLSPGLGTGELFF	TGTGCCAGCAGCTTAAGTCCGGGACTAGGGACCGGGGAGCTGTTTTTT
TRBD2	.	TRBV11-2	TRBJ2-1	CASSPFLAGSSYNEQFF	TGTGCCAGCAGCCCTTTCCTAGCGGGTAGCTCCTACAATGAGCAGTTCTTC
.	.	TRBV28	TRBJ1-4	CASSPLKGATNEKLFF	TGTGCCAGCAGCCCTTTGAAGGGAGCAACTAATGAAAAACTGTTTTTT
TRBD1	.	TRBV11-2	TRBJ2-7	CASSSYRTGGYEQYF	TGTGCCAGCAGTTCTTACCGGACAGGGGGCTACGAGCAGTACTTC
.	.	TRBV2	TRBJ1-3	CASSYSGNTIYF	TGTGCCAGCAGTTACTCTGGAAACACCATATATTTT